This T cell receptor beta chain came from a study of beta chain features in type 1 diabetes. This CDR3 comprises 13 residues. CDR1 and CDR2 from the germline V gene are MNHNY and SVGAGI (reference sequence). Trimming pared 5 bases from V and 4 bases from J, leaving 12 bases between. The investigators reverse transcribed all of the isolated RNA, so they sequenced expressed TCRB transcripts. Sequencing was performed with immunoSEQ multiplex PCR; in TCRdb, only in-frame clones are kept and a portion is missing. The sample lists just over 450,000 clones, 25% to 35% seen once, with about 0.06% in the top ten.

The sequenced sample was naive CD4+ T cells from blood. The chain has TRBV6-6 and TRBJ2-7; possible D gene TRBD1, 6 bases. The receptor's source is a man younger than 35 in good health. CDR3 DNA sequence: TGTGCCAGCAGTCAGGACAGCGAGTACGAGCAGTACTTC. Residues: CASSQDSEYEQYF.